This T cell receptor (beta chain) was sequenced in a study of blood T cell repertoires in COVID-19. As for the study in general: From the United States, Italy and Spain came samples of acute and convalescent COVID-19. Nucleic acid was either cDNA or gDNA, and it came from T cells, B-cell-depleted T cells, or PBMCs.

In the study's own analysis: Reference gene primers were amplified, and this amplification served to estimate nucleated cell counts. Assay: immunoSEQ multiplex PCR; the TCRdb copy retains only in-frame clones and omits some. For V, J and clone size, that table is used; D and trimming come from the DNA. The sample contains around 140,000 clones, around 89% of which appear only once. This clone is a singleton in its sample. Sequencing input: peripheral blood. The origin of this receptor is a man aged 50 to 60 with active or convalescent COVID-19.

In DNA form, the CDR3 reads TGTGCCACCAGTGAAACCGGGATAACCTACGAGCAGTACTTC. As protein: CATSETGITYEQYF. The J gene is TRBJ2-7, the V gene TRBV24-1; D is perhaps TRBD2 (5 bases). CDR3 length: 14 residues. V dropped 4 bases and J dropped 2 bases, with 11 bases sitting between them. CDR1 and CDR2 (germline): KGHDR, SFDVKD.